Listed below are T cell receptor beta chains from one sample, sequenced in a study of human CD8 memory T cell subsets. TCRdb reprocessed the 5' RACE reads and keeps a single row for each CDR3 protein, giving no DNA. This sample carries approximately 10,000 distinct CDR3 sequences, with roughly 20% going to the ten biggest clones. Sequencing was performed on CD8+ T cells from PBMCs. These TCRs come from a human donor in good health. Each CDR3 is given with its conserved first and last residue. The size of a clone is reported for some rows only, either as once, few or many, or as a class for expanded clones.

CDR3 length	V gene	J gene	clone size	CDR3 protein
17	TRBV28	TRBJ2-3	NA	CASSLPQGGRATDTQYF
14	TRBV7-2	TRBJ2-1	NA	CASSPGGLYNEQFF
15	TRBV14	TRBJ1-2	NA	CASSQFSGIFYGYTF
18	TRBV11-2	TRBJ2-5	medium-sized	CASSLLTRAGRYQETQYF
12	TRBV3-1	TRBJ2-1	NA	CASSLRVNEQFF
18	TRBV19	TRBJ2-1	NA	CASSISVPVGDVYNEQFF
18	TRBV23-1	TRBJ2-3	NA	CASSQSQLERVFMNTQYF
12	TRBV6-1	TRBJ2-3	NA	CASTLNRDREYF
17	TRBV7-9	TRBJ2-7	NA	CASSSSTQQQSQGEQYF
14	TRBV12-3/TRBV12-4	TRBJ2-7	NA	CASSLAGPDYEQYF
15	TRBV28	TRBJ2-7	NA	CASSRTGGSSYEQYF
17	TRBV10-1	TRBJ2-1	NA	CASSEWVAILSYNEQFF
17	TRBV27	TRBJ1-5	NA	CASSLWGGSNSNQPQHF
20	TRBV3-1	TRBJ2-2	NA	CASSQDILAGGPGTTGELFF
14	TRBV12-3/TRBV12-4	TRBJ2-2	medium-sized	CASSLAGGTGELFF
14	TRBV3-1	TRBJ2-7	NA	CASSQDLGAKEQYF
14	TRBV19	TRBJ2-2	NA	CASGFGTSSGELFF
16	TRBV20-1	TRBJ2-1	NA	CSSLLVGRVSYNEQFF
13	TRBV29-1	TRBJ2-7	medium-sized	CSYLSGGSYEQYF
17	TRBV29-1	TRBJ1-2	NA	CSVEDLAGGNPNYGYTF
14	TRBV7-9	TRBJ2-7	NA	CASSLVGAEREQYF
15	TRBV6-5	TRBJ2-7	NA	CASSYGQGANYEQYF
15	TRBV20-1	TRBJ1-5	NA	CSARAFSQGNQPQHF
13	TRBV10-3	TRBJ1-2	NA	CAISEEGAEGYTF
13	TRBV4-3	TRBJ2-1	NA	CASSQDGYNEQFF
12	TRBV7-9	TRBJ2-7	NA	CASSPGTYEQYF
13	TRBV29-1	TRBJ1-2	NA	CSVEGASAYGYTF
13	TRBV7-8	TRBJ1-1	medium-sized	CASSTTGYTEAFF
14	TRBV12-3/TRBV12-4	TRBJ2-2	NA	CASRLAENTGELFF